A selection of T cell receptor beta chains follows, all from one sample in a study of blood T cell repertoires in COVID-19. Sequencing used immunoSEQ multiplex PCR; TCRdb keeps in-frame clones, though not all of them. Among over 120,000 clones, about 80% were seen once, and the ten largest hold 3% to 4.5%. Sequencing was performed on peripheral blood. The receptors originated from a man aged 70 or older who had recovered from COVID-19. The CDR3 runs from the conserved cysteine through the conserved F or W. A D gene is named only where the DNA matches it firmly. Expanded clones get a size class; other rows say once, few or many, or leave the size out.

-	TRBV11-3	-	TRBJ2-1	TGTGCCAGCAGCTTAGCTGAAAGCGGGCCAGTTGAGTACAATGAGCAGTTCTTC	CASSLAESGPVEYNEQFF
once	TRBV19	TRBD1	TRBJ1-2	TGTGCCAGTAGGGATTTCCGGGACAGCGAGTATGGCTACACCTTC	CASRDFRDSEYGYTF
-	TRBV11-3	TRBD1	TRBJ2-2	TGTGCCAGCAGCCCAGGGAGGACAGGGATCGCCGGGGAGCTGTTTTTT	CASSPGRTGIAGELFF
-	TRBV27	-	TRBJ2-7	TGTGCCAGCTCTGAGGGGAGGGAGCAGTACTTC	CASSEGREQYF
-	TRBV29-1	-	TRBJ1-1	TGCAGCGTTGAAGCGGGGGACACTGAAGCTTTCTTT	CSVEAGDTEAFF
-	TRBV18	TRBD1	TRBJ2-7	TGTGCCAGCTCACCTTGGACAGGGAAATCCTACGAGCAGTACTTC	CASSPWTGKSYEQYF
once	TRBV27	TRBD2	TRBJ2-2	TGTGCCAGCAGTTTACGAAACTCCAAATTGGGCGGGAGGGGTACCGGGGAGCTGTTTTTT	CASSLRNSKLGGRGTGELFF
-	TRBV25-1	-	TRBJ2-7	TGTGCCAGCGTGGCCGGGGGTGGCGAGCAGTACTTC	CASVAGGGEQYF
-	TRBV21-1	-	TRBJ1-2	TGTGCCAGCAGCAAAGCGGAGGGTCAGAACTATGGCTACACCTTC	CASSKAEGQNYGYTF
-	TRBV19	TRBD1	TRBJ1-2	TGTGCCAGTAGTGTACGGGACAGGCGAAATGGCTACACCTTC	CASSVRDRRNGYTF
-	TRBV24-1	TRBD1	TRBJ2-2	TGTGCCACCAGTGATACCATACCGGGACAGGGGGCGACCGGGGAGCTGTTTTTT	CATSDTIPGQGATGELFF
-	TRBV9	-	TRBJ2-7	TGTGCCAGCAGCGTAGAAGGAGCTTTTGGCTCCGAGCAGTACTTC	CASSVEGAFGSEQYF
-	TRBV6-5	TRBD2	TRBJ2-1	TGTGCCAGCAGCCTGGCGGGAGGGGGAGATGAGCAGTTCTTC	CASSLAGGGDEQFF
-	TRBV4-2	-	TRBJ2-3	TGTGCCAGCAGCCAAGGGAGGATAGCGGAGACCACAGATACGCAGTATTTT	CASSQGRIAETTDTQYF
-	TRBV15	-	TRBJ1-5	TGTGCCACCAGCAGAGTCCTGGGACTCAACCTTTTTTCGGATCAGCCCCAGCATTTT	CATSRVLGLNLFSDQPQHF
-	TRBV9	-	TRBJ1-3	TGTGCCAGCAGCGTAGACGGGGGCTCTGGAAACACCATATATTTT	CASSVDGGSGNTIYF